Each of the 25 T cell receptor beta chains below was sequenced from the same sample in a study of blood T cells in healthy people across ages. Combining a sample-barcoded 5' primer with a J-beta primer mix, a second PCR ran for about 7 to 12 cycles. TCRdb recomputed calls from the 5' RACE reads with MiXCR, one row per CDR3 protein. The sample consists of more than 600,000 distinct CDR3 sequences, around 25% of them appearing once. This same sample was also taken into another study, of T cells of mothers and their children.

The sequencing input was blood. The receptors derive from a boy aged 5-17 years in good health.

The J gene is TRBJ2-5, the V gene TRBV7-2; 10 bases are shared with TRBD2. The DNA end lines up better with TRBJ2-7; the J call may be wrong. CDR1 is SGHTA and CDR2 is FQGNSA in the germline V gene. This CDR3 is 19 amino acids long. DNA for the CDR3: TGTGCCAGCAGCTTAGTGGGCCCACTACTAGCGGGGCGACTCTACGAGCAGTACTTC. As protein: CASSLVGPLLAGRLYEQYF.

There are a few counts of this clonotype. The chain's CDR3 is CSVRAGATLYNEQFF. In nucleotides, the CDR3 is TGCAGTGTCCGAGCGGGAGCAACCCTCTACAATGAGCAGTTCTTC. This chain joins TRBV20-1 and TRBJ2-1; 8 bases are a match to TRBD2. The junction had 11 bases not matched to a gene; V was cut back by 7 bases and J by 3 bases. There are 15 residues in the CDR3. Germline-derived CDR1 and CDR2 are DFQATT and SNEGSKA (reference sequence).

This chain links TRBV6-5 with TRBJ1-1; 7 nucleotides line up with TRBD1. V gave up 5 bases and J gave up 3 bases; unmatched junction bases: 3. Germline values: CDR1 MNHEY, CDR2 SVGAGI. The CDR3 is 13 amino acids. The CDR3 nucleotides read TGTGCCAGCAGTGACAGGGTTTACACTGAAGCTTTCTTT. This gives the protein CASSDRVYTEAFF.

In this sample, this clonotype turned up a few times. The chain couples TRBV23-1 to TRBJ2-6; TRBD1 aligns across 7 bases. TRBV23-1 is sorted into the ORF group, with uncertain function. The CDR3 is 18 residues long. V was clipped by 1 base and J by 4 bases; unmatched bases: 10. The CDR3 DNA reads as TGCGCCAGCAGTCAATGGGTTAAGGGGGCGCAGGGGGCCAACGTCCTGACTTTC. Amino acids: CASSQWVKGAQGANVLTF.

V usage is TRBV10-3 and J usage is TRBJ2-1; 7 nucleotides align to TRBD1. This CDR3 comprises 13 residues. The trim removed 6 bases at V and 7 bases at J, leaving 6 bases unmatched. Germline CDR1 is ENHRY and CDR2 is SYGVKD. Written as DNA, the CDR3 is TGTGCCATCAGGGGGACAGAGGAAAATGAGCAGTTCTTC. Translation gives CAIRGTEENEQFF.

This chain uses TRBV28 with TRBJ2-7; the match to TRBD2 covers 7 bases. The germline V gene encodes CDR1 MDHEN and CDR2 SYDVKM. After removal of 5 bases from V and 7 bases from J, the junction contained 8 bases not matched to a gene. The CDR3 totals 13 residues. The CDR3: CASSPGLEGEQYF. CDR3 nucleotide sequence: TGTGCCAGCAGTCCCGGACTAGAGGGTGAGCAGTACTTC. The whole variable domain, filled in from reference TRBV28 and TRBJ2-7, reads DVKVTQSSRYLVKRTGEKVFLECVQDMDHENMFWYRQDPGLGLRLIYFSYDVKMKEKGDIPEGYSVSREKKERFSLILESASTNQTSMYLCASSPGLEGEQYFGPGTRLTVT.

This chain uses TRBV21-1 with TRBJ2-7. TRBV21-1 is an annotated pseudogene. This CDR3 has 14 residues. DNA for the CDR3: TGTGCCAGCAGCAGCCACGACCGTCACTACGAGCAGTACTTC. Its protein product is CASSSHDRHYEQYF.

The CDR3, as DNA: TGTGCCAGCAGTGTTGCGTTGGGACAAGAGACCCAGTACTTC. Protein: CASSVALGQETQYF. The rearrangement links TRBV2 to TRBJ2-7; D gene uncertain. The DNA matches TRBJ2-5 better at its end, which makes the J call doubtful. Germline V gives CDR1 SNHLY, CDR2 FYNNEI. CDR3 length equals 14 residues.

This clonotype was seen a handful of times. CDR3 DNA sequence: TGTGCCAGCAGCCGGGAGGGCCAGAATGGAGATACGCAGTATTTT. This translates into CASSREGQNGDTQYF. The chain is built from TRBV2 and TRBJ2-3; 8 bases map to TRBD2. CDR3 length equals 15 residues. Trimming at V came to 6 bases and at J to 5 bases, leaving 10 bases not matched to a gene. Looked up from germline, CDR1 is SNHLY and CDR2 is FYNNEI.

The chain links TRBV19 to TRBJ1-1; weak D call: TRBD1 (6 bases). Deletions cut 0 bases from V and 1 base from J, with 6 bases between. Germline CDR1 reads LNHDA; CDR2 reads SQIVND (reference sequence). The CDR3 has 14 amino acids. The CDR3 sequence: CASSIDRGNTEAFF. In DNA, the CDR3 is TGTGCCAGTAGTATAGACAGGGGGAACACTGAAGCTTTCTTT.

This clonotype was found once. V is TRBV19 and J is TRBJ2-5; D may be TRBD1 (6 bases). The germline CDR1 and CDR2 sequences are LNHDA and SQIVND (reference sequence). This CDR3 region has 13 residues. Trimming cost V 7 bases and J 4 bases, with 13 bases left between them. In DNA, the CDR3 is TGTGCCAGTACAAACAGGGATTCAGAGACCCAGTACTTC. Protein sequence: CASTNRDSETQYF.

The V gene is TRBV11-2, the J gene TRBJ2-7, with D perhaps being TRBD1 or TRBD2 (6 bases each). The CDR3 is 16 amino acids. Germline V lookup: CDR1 SGHAT, CDR2 FQNNGV. Deletions cut 2 bases from V and 4 bases from J, with 18 bases between. The CDR3 sequence: CASSLMGPRGGYEQYF. The CDR3 bases are TGTGCCAGCAGCTTAATGGGGCCCAGAGGGGGGTACGAGCAGTACTTC.

This rearrangement joins TRBV6-2 or TRBV6-3 to TRBJ2-7; TRBD1 is a possible D gene (5 bases). Germline assignment: CDR1 MNHEY and CDR2 SVGEGT. This CDR3 is 16 amino acids long. The V end was cut by 7 bases, the J end by 0 bases, with 19 bases between. The CDR3 loop reads CASTYYPPGFSYEQYF. CDR3 DNA: TGTGCCAGCACCTACTACCCTCCAGGGTTCTCCTACGAGCAGTACTTC.

This chain connects TRBV7-2 to TRBJ2-3; 12 nucleotides agree with TRBD2. V lost 9 bases and J lost 5; bases outside the gene matches: 3. The CDR3 length is 13 residues. Germline V gives CDR1 SGHTA, CDR2 FQGNSA. The CDR3 sequence: CASRGLAGDTQYF. The CDR3 nucleotides are TGTGCCAGTAGGGGACTAGCGGGAGATACGCAGTATTTT.

The chain combines TRBV7-2 with TRBJ1-1; a possible D gene is TRBD1 (5 bases). CDR3 size: 14 residues. Germline CDR1 reads SGHTA; CDR2 reads FQGNSA. V dropped 7 bases and J dropped 0 bases, with 12 bases sitting between them. In nucleotides, the CDR3 is TGTGCCAGCACCGACTTGGGGGTGAACACTGAAGCTTTCTTT. It encodes CASTDLGVNTEAFF.

The chain has TRBV28 and TRBJ1-2; D is unclear. V was shortened by 3 bases and J by 1 base, with 9 bases between the two germline ends. The CDR3 runs to 14 residues. Germline CDR1 is MDHEN and CDR2 is SYDVKM. CDR3 sequence (DNA): TGTGCCAGCAGTTTTTCGGACGGTAACTATGGCTACACCTTC. Its protein is CASSFSDGNYGYTF.

This clonotype was detected a few times. The rearrangement links TRBV11-2 to TRBJ2-5; 11 bases agree with TRBD1. Near its end, the DNA agrees better with TRBJ2-7, so the J call may be wrong. Germline CDR1 and CDR2: SGHAT and FQNNGV. CDR3 length: 15 residues. CDR3 sequence reads: CASSFPDRGLYEQYF. CDR3 in DNA: TGTGCCAGCAGCTTCCCGGACAGGGGGCTGTACGAGCAGTACTTC.

This clonotype was counted a few times. The V gene is TRBV7-2, the J gene TRBJ2-5; TRBD2 aligns across 9 bases. Losses at the gene ends were 5 bases for V and 2 bases for J; bases not matched to a gene: 9. The CDR3 is 16 amino acids. Germline CDR1 SGHTA, CDR2 FQGNSA. The CDR3 region is CASSPKRLAGQETQYF. Here the CDR3 DNA reads TGTGCCAGCAGCCCTAAGCGGCTAGCGGGACAAGAGACCCAGTACTTC.

The V and J genes are TRBV7-8 and TRBJ2-5, with a tentative D call TRBD1 (8 bases). Matching the DNA end better, TRBJ2-1 makes the J call doubtful. CDR3 size: 15 residues. Per germline, CDR1 SGHVS and CDR2 FQNEAQ. CDR3 sequence reads: CASSLATGGGDEQFF. The CDR3 bases are TGTGCCAGCAGCTTGGCTACAGGGGGAGGGGATGAGCAGTTCTTC.

V is TRBV12-3 or TRBV12-4 and J is TRBJ2-7; D gene uncertain. CDR3 length: 13 residues. Trimming cost V 3 bases and J 1 base, with 7 bases left between them. The CDR3 DNA reads as TGTGCCAGCAGTTTTCAAGCTTCCTACGAGCAGTACTTC. Its protein product is CASSFQASYEQYF.

The chain joins TRBV2 to TRBJ2-3; D is undetermined. The germline V gene encodes CDR1 SNHLY and CDR2 FYNNEI. Trimming took 3 bases from V and 8 from J, leaving 6 bases between them. This CDR3 has 11 amino acids. In DNA form, the CDR3 reads TGTGCCAGCAGTGAGGCTTTTACGCAGTATTTT. Its protein product is CASSEAFTQYF.

In this sample, this clonotype turned up a few times. The rearrangement links TRBV10-3 to TRBJ2-7; D possibly matches TRBD1 or TRBD2 (5 bases each). Trimming removed 4 bases from V and 0 bases from J, with 7 bases in between. CDR1 ENHRY and CDR2 SYGVKD come from the germline V gene. This CDR3 is 13 amino acids long. Here the CDR3 DNA reads TGTGCCATCAGTGGGGGGTCCTCCTACGAGCAGTACTTC. It yields the protein CAISGGSSYEQYF.

The rearrangement links TRBV18 to TRBJ2-7, with a tentative D call TRBD1 (6 bases). The V and J ends lost 3 bases and 2 bases respectively, with 11 bases between them. The CDR3 is 14 amino acids. Germline V gene lookup returns CDR1 KGHSH and CDR2 LQKENI. The CDR3 DNA reads TGTGCCAGCTCACCTGATCAGGGGCCCTACGAGCAGTACTTC. This encodes CASSPDQGPYEQYF.

The rearrangement links TRBV7-2 to TRBJ2-5, with D perhaps matching TRBD1 or TRBD2 (6 bases each). Germline V CDR1 and CDR2: SGHTA, FQGNSA. The V gene lost 5 bases and the J gene lost 5 bases, with 15 bases spanning the gap. The CDR3 has 14 amino acids. The CDR3 here is CASSPGGAMETQYF. CDR3 in DNA: TGTGCCAGCAGCCCCGGGGGCGCGATGGAGACCCAGTACTTC.

J is TRBJ1-1 and V is TRBV15; D remains ambiguous. From germline, CDR1 is LNHNV and CDR2 YYDKDF (reference sequence). CDR3 length: 16 residues. The ends were cut back, 0 bases at V and 5 bases at J, with 16 bases in the middle. The CDR3 DNA reads as TGTGCCACCAGCAGAGATCTCGCCGTGGTTCGTACTGAAGCTTTCTTT. This translates into CATSRDLAVVRTEAFF.